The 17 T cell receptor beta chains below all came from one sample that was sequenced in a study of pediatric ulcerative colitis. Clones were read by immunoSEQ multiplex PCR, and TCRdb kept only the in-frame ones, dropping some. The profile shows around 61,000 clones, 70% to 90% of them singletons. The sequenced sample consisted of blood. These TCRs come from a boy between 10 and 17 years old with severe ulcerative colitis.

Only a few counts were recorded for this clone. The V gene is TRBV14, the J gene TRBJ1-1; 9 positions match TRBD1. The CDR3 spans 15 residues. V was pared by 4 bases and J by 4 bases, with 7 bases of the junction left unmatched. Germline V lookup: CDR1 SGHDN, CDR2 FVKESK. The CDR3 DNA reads TGTGCCAGCAGCCGAGGGACAGGGAGGGGCACTGAAGCTTTCTTT. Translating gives CASSRGTGRGTEAFF.

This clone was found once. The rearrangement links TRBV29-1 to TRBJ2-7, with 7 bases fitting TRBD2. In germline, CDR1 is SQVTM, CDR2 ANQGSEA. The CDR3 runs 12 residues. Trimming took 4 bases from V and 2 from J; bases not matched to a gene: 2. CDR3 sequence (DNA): TGCAGCGTTGTGGCGGGAGCCTACGAGCAGTACTTC. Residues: CSVVAGAYEQYF.

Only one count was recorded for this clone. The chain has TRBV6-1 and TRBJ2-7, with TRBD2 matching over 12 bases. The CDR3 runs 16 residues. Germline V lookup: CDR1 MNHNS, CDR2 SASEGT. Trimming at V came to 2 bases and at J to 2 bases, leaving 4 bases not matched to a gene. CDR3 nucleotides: TGTGCCAGCAGTGAATCGCTAGCGGGAGGGGCCTACGAGCAGTACTTC. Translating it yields CASSESLAGGAYEQYF.

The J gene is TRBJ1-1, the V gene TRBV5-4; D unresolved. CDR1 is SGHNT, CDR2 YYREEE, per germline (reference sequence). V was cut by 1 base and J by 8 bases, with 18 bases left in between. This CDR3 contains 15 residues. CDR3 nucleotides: TGTGCCAGCAGCTTGAGGAAAGGGCAGATACCCGAAGCTTTCTTT. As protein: CASSLRKGQIPEAFF.

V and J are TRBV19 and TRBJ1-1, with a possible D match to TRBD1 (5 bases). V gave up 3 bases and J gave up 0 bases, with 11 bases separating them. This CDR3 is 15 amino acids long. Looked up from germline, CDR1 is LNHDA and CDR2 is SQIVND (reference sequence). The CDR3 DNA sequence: TGTGCCAGTAGTATGGCAGGGCACATGAACACTGAAGCTTTCTTT. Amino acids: CASSMAGHMNTEAFF.

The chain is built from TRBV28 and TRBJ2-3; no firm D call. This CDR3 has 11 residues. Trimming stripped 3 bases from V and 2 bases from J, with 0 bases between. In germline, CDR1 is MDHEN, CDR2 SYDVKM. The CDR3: CASSFTDTQYF. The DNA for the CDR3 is TGTGCCAGCAGTTTCACAGATACGCAGTATTTT.

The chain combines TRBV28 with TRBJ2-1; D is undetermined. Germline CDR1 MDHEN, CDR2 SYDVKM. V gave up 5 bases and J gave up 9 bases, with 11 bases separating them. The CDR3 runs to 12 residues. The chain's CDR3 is CASSPGPIEQFF. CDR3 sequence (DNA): TGTGCCAGCAGTCCGGGCCCGATTGAGCAGTTCTTC.

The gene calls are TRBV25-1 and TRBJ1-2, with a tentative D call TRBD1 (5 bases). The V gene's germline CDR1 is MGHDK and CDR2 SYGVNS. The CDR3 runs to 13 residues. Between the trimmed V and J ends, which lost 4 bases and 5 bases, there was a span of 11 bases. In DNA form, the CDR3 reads TGTGCCAGCAGTGTTAGGGGTGGGTATGGCTACACCTTC. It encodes CASSVRGGYGYTF.

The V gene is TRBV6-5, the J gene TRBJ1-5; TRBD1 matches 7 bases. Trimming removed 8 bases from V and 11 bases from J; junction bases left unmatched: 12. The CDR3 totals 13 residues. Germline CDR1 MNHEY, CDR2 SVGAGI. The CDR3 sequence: CASGRQGPEAQHF. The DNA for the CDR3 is TGTGCCAGCGGGCGACAGGGTCCTGAGGCCCAGCATTTT.

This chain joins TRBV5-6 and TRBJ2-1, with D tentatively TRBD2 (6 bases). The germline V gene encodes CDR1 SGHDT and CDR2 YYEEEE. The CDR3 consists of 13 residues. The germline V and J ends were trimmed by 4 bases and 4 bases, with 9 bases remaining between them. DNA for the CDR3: TGTGCCAGCAGCCTTCGGGGGTACAATGAGCAGTTCTTC. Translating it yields CASSLRGYNEQFF.

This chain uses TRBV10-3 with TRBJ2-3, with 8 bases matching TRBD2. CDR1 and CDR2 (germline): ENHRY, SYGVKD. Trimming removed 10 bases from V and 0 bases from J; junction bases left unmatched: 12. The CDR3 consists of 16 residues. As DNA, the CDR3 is TGTGCCACGGCTGGATTGACTAGCGTGAGCACAGATACGCAGTATTTT. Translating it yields CATAGLTSVSTDTQYF.

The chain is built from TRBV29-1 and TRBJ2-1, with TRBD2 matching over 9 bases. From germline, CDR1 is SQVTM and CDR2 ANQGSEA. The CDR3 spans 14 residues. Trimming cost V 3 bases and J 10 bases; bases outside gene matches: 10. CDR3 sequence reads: CSVDRAGGGGEQFF. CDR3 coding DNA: TGCAGCGTTGACCGGGCGGGAGGGGGCGGCGAGCAGTTCTTC.

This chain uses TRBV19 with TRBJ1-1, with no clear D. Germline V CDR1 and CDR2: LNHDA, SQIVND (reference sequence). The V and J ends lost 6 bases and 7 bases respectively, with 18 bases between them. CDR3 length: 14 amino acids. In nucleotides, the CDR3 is TGTGCCAGTAGGCGGGTCACCGCCCCGGATGAAGCTTTCTTT. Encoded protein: CASRRVTAPDEAFF.

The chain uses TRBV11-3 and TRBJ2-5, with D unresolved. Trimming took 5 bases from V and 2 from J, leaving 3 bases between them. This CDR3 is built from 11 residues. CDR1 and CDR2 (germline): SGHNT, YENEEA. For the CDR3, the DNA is TGTGCCAGCAGCGTACAAGAGACCCAGTACTTC. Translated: CASSVQETQYF.

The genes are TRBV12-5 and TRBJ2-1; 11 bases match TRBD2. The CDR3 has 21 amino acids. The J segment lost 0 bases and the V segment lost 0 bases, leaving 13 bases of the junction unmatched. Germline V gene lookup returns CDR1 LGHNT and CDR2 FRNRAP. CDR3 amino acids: CASGLVPLETSGTSSYNEQFF. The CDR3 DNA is TGTGCTAGTGGTTTGGTACCTTTAGAGACTAGCGGGACGAGCTCCTACAATGAGCAGTTCTTC.

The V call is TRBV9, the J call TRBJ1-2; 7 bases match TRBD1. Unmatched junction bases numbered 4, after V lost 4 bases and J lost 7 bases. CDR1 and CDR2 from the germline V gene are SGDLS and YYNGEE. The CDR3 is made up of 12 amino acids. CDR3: CASSPTGSGYTF. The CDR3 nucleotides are TGTGCCAGCAGCCCGACAGGGAGTGGCTACACCTTC.

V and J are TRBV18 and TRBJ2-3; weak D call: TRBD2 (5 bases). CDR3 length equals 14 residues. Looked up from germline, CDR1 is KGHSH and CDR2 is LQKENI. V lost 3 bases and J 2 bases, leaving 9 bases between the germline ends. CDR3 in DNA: TGTGCCAGCTCACCCAGCGGACTCACAGATACGCAGTATTTT. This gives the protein CASSPSGLTDTQYF. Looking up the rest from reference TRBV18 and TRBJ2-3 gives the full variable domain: NAGVMQNPRHLVRRRGQEARLRCSPMKGHSHVYWYRQLPEEGLKFMVYLQKENIIDESGMPKERFSAEFPKEGPSILRIQQVVRGDSAAYFCASSPSGLTDTQYFGPGTRLTVL.